This T cell receptor (beta chain) was recovered during a study of human T cells and chemical hapten exposure. V lost 5 bases, J lost 6 bases, and 11 bases stayed unmatched. The CDR3 loop spans 15 amino acids. The V gene's germline CDR1 is SEHNR and CDR2 FQNEAQ (reference sequence). TCRdb called the 5' RACE reads again in MiXCR, with one record for every CDR3 protein. The sample has 120,000 to 150,000 distinct CDR3 sequences; roughly 4.1% are singletons. Unfractionated whole blood served as the source for total RNA extraction. The table lists this clonotype with many counts. The TCR originated in a female donor in good health. The chain couples TRBV7-9 to TRBJ2-7; 9 bases fit TRBD1. CDR3 region: CASSTRTGVEGEQYF. DNA for the CDR3: TGTGCCAGCAGCACGAGGACAGGGGTGGAAGGCGAGCAGTACTTC.